This TCR beta chain is drawn from a study of technical replicates of blood from a handful of donors. Generated by immunoSEQ multiplex PCR, the TCRdb table keeps only in-frame clones and is missing some. This repertoire shows about 83,000 clones, 92% found once; its top ten account for 0.25% to 0.3%. This clone occurred a few times. The sample comprised T cells isolated from PBMCs. This clonotype was sampled from a human donor in good health.

The CDR3 here is CASSLAGSNTGELFF. The CDR3 region has the DNA TGTGCCAGCAGTTTGGCAGGGTCGAACACCGGGGAGCTGTTTTTT. The chain employs TRBV28 and TRBJ2-2, with D perhaps matching TRBD1 (5 bases). Germline V gives CDR1 MDHEN, CDR2 SYDVKM. Trimming removed 3 bases at V and 0 bases at J, with 8 bases between. The CDR3 is 15 amino acids. Full variable domain (outside the CDR3, taken from reference TRBV28 and TRBJ2-2): DVKVTQSSRYLVKRTGEKVFLECVQDMDHENMFWYRQDPGLGLRLIYFSYDVKMKEKGDIPEGYSVSREKKERFSLILESASTNQTSMYLCASSLAGSNTGELFFGEGSRLTVL.